This section outlines one T cell receptor beta chain sequence together with its context. This record belongs to a study of PD-L1 blockade in urothelial cancer. Study context: Previous chemotherapy exposure amounted to 0 to 3 regimens for patients.

CDR1 is ENHRY, CDR2 SYGVKD, per germline. V dropped 3 bases and J dropped 4; count of bases not matched to a gene: 5. This CDR3 region has 18 residues. The time point was: pretreatment peripheral blood. Sampling of each patient yielded between 1 and 8 specimens, collected pretreatment and on-treatment. Data came from immunoSEQ multiplex PCR; TCRdb stores just in-frame clones and leaves some out. The data contain over 100,000 clones, roughly 80% of them singletons. This receptor was identified in a man in his fifties or sixties with urothelial cancer. The rearrangement uses TRBV10-3 and TRBJ2-2, with 16 bases matching TRBD2. Sequencing used PBMCs, obtained around atezolizumab (anti-PD-L1) treatment. The CDR3 DNA reads TGTGCCATCAGTGACCCGGGACTAGCGGGAGGGACCACCGGGGAGCTGTTTTTT. This codes for CAISDPGLAGGTTGELFF.